This T cell receptor (beta chain) comes out of a study of blood T cells in healthy people across ages. The ends were cut back, 6 bases at V and 4 bases at J, with 13 bases in the middle. Germline assignment: CDR1 DFQATT and CDR2 SNEGSKA (reference sequence). The CDR3 is made up of 14 amino acids. Primers used in a second PCR of about 7 to 12 cycles were a sample-barcoded 5' primer and a J-beta primer mix. In TCRdb, the 5' RACE reads were re-called with MiXCR into one record per CDR3 protein. The table records 1.5 million to 2 million distinct CDR3 sequences, around half of them present only once. Input material: blood. The V gene is TRBV20-1, the J gene TRBJ1-6; D uncertain. This clonotype was obtained from a woman aged 35 to 49 in good health. The CDR3 here is CSARPRVYNSPLHF. CDR3 DNA: TGCAGTGCCCGCCCCCGTGTTTATAATTCACCCCTCCACTTT.